This is a list of T cell receptor beta chains from one sample in a study of blood T cell repertoires in COVID-19. The protocol was immunoSEQ multiplex PCR, while the TCRdb copy is restricted to in-frame clones and leaves out a portion. The table lists around 280,000 clones, 87% of them singletons. Material for sequencing was PBMCs or T cells enriched from blood (not recorded which). These receptors all come from a woman in her forties who had recovered from COVID-19. Both conserved end residues are part of each CDR3. The D gene is left open where the match is weak. For some rows the clone size is stated as once, few or many, or as a class when expanded; others skip it.

clone_size: .
j_call: TRBJ1-3
v_call: TRBV28
d_call: TRBD1
cdr3_nt: TGTGCCAGCAGTCCCCGACAGGGGCGGGGAAACACCATATATTTT
cdr3_aa: CASSPRQGRGNTIYF

clone_size: .
j_call: TRBJ1-5
v_call: TRBV28
d_call: TRBD1
cdr3_nt: TGTGCCAGCAATCCGGACAGGTCGAATGTCAATCAGCCCCAGCATTTT
cdr3_aa: CASNPDRSNVNQPQHF

clone_size: .
j_call: TRBJ2-3
v_call: TRBV7-3
d_call: TRBD2
cdr3_nt: TGTGCCAGCAGCCCGGGACTAGCGGGAGCTACGCAGTATTTT
cdr3_aa: CASSPGLAGATQYF

clone_size: .
j_call: TRBJ1-6
v_call: TRBV5-1
d_call: .
cdr3_nt: TGCGCCAGCAGCTTGGTGGACAGAACGACCGGATATAATTCACCCCTCCACTTT
cdr3_aa: CASSLVDRTTGYNSPLHF

clone_size: .
j_call: TRBJ2-2
v_call: TRBV2
d_call: TRBD2
cdr3_nt: TGTGCCAGCAGTGCGACTAGCGGTCGACCCTCCACCGGGGAGCTGTTTTTT
cdr3_aa: CASSATSGRPSTGELFF

clone_size: .
j_call: TRBJ1-2
v_call: TRBV2
d_call: .
cdr3_nt: TGTGCCAGCAGTCTAGGGGCTTATGGCTACACCTTC
cdr3_aa: CASSLGAYGYTF

clone_size: .
j_call: TRBJ1-2
v_call: TRBV7-9
d_call: .
cdr3_nt: TGTGCCAGCAGCTTAGGCGGTGCATCTTTTGGTGTTGGCTACACCTTC
cdr3_aa: CASSLGGASFGVGYTF

clone_size: .
j_call: TRBJ2-5
v_call: TRBV7-2
d_call: TRBD1
cdr3_nt: TGTGCCAGCAGCTTGAGCCGACAGGGGGAGACCCAGTACTTC
cdr3_aa: CASSLSRQGETQYF

clone_size: .
j_call: TRBJ2-7
v_call: TRBV7-3
d_call: .
cdr3_nt: TGTGCCAGCAGCTCCGGTCCAGGGGCCCCCTACGAGCAGTACTTC
cdr3_aa: CASSSGPGAPYEQYF

clone_size: .
j_call: TRBJ2-7
v_call: TRBV3-1/TRBV3-2
d_call: .
cdr3_nt: TGTGCCAGCAGCCCCAAGCCAGCGGAGAGGGCCTACGAGCAGTACTTC
cdr3_aa: CASSPKPAERAYEQYF

clone_size: once
j_call: TRBJ1-6
v_call: TRBV28
d_call: .
cdr3_nt: TGTGCCAGCAGTCCACAGCCACCCCTCCACTTT
cdr3_aa: CASSPQPPLHF

clone_size: .
j_call: TRBJ2-3
v_call: TRBV5-1
d_call: .
cdr3_nt: TGCGCCAGCAGCCTCAGTTCAGATACGCAGTATTTT
cdr3_aa: CASSLSSDTQYF

clone_size: .
j_call: TRBJ2-3
v_call: TRBV24-1
d_call: TRBD2
cdr3_nt: TGTGCCACCAGTGATTCTCGGACTAGCGGCACAGATACGCAGTATTTT
cdr3_aa: CATSDSRTSGTDTQYF

clone_size: .
j_call: TRBJ1-1
v_call: TRBV12-2
d_call: .
cdr3_nt: TGTGCAAGTCGCTTCTGGACAGGAATGAACACTGAAGCTTTCTTT
cdr3_aa: CASRFWTGMNTEAFF

clone_size: .
j_call: TRBJ2-6
v_call: TRBV5-1
d_call: .
cdr3_nt: TGCGCCAGCAGCCCCGGGACAACCTCTGGGGCCAACGTCCTGACTTTC
cdr3_aa: CASSPGTTSGANVLTF

clone_size: few
j_call: TRBJ1-4
v_call: TRBV3-1/TRBV3-2
d_call: .
cdr3_nt: TGTGCCAGCAGCCAAGGTGGGGAGAGGGAAAAACTGTTTTTT
cdr3_aa: CASSQGGEREKLFF

clone_size: .
j_call: TRBJ2-7
v_call: TRBV10-3
d_call: TRBD2
cdr3_nt: TGTGCCATCAGTGAGTCGACTAGCGGGGCCTACGAGCAGTACTTC
cdr3_aa: CAISESTSGAYEQYF

clone_size: .
j_call: TRBJ1-1
v_call: TRBV6-5
d_call: .
cdr3_nt: TGTGCCAGCAGTTACTCCCCCGGGACAAAACCTTCTGAAGCTTTCTTT
cdr3_aa: CASSYSPGTKPSEAFF

clone_size: .
j_call: TRBJ2-3
v_call: TRBV2
d_call: .
cdr3_nt: TGTGCCAGCAGAAGCGGTGGCACAGATACGCAGTATTTT
cdr3_aa: CASRSGGTDTQYF

clone_size: .
j_call: TRBJ2-1
v_call: TRBV5-4
d_call: .
cdr3_nt: TGTGCCAGCAGCTTGAGAACAGATCTATACAATGAGCAGTTCTTC
cdr3_aa: CASSLRTDLYNEQFF

clone_size: few
j_call: TRBJ1-2
v_call: TRBV5-1
d_call: TRBD1
cdr3_nt: TGCGCCAGCAGCTTCCGACAGGGTCGAGATGGCTACACCTTC
cdr3_aa: CASSFRQGRDGYTF

clone_size: .
j_call: TRBJ2-4
v_call: TRBV9
d_call: TRBD2
cdr3_nt: TGTGCCAGCAGCGAGCTAGCGGGGATGGAAAACATTCAGTACTTC
cdr3_aa: CASSELAGMENIQYF

clone_size: .
j_call: TRBJ2-3
v_call: TRBV9
d_call: TRBD2
cdr3_nt: TGTGCCAGCAGCGTGGAACTGACTAGCGGGAGCCCAGATACGCAGTATTTT
cdr3_aa: CASSVELTSGSPDTQYF

clone_size: few
j_call: TRBJ2-3
v_call: TRBV23-1
d_call: TRBD2
cdr3_nt: TGCGCCAGCACCCAACGCTCTAGCGGGACTAGCACAGATACGCAGTATTTT
cdr3_aa: CASTQRSSGTSTDTQYF

clone_size: .
j_call: TRBJ1-2
v_call: TRBV6-5
d_call: .
cdr3_nt: TGTGCCAGCAGTTACTCCCAGGGCAGATTGGAGGGCTACACCTTC
cdr3_aa: CASSYSQGRLEGYTF

clone_size: .
j_call: TRBJ2-7
v_call: TRBV5-1
d_call: TRBD2
cdr3_nt: TGCGCCAGCAGCCCATTTCCGGGACTAGCGGCTTACGAGCAGTACTTC
cdr3_aa: CASSPFPGLAAYEQYF

clone_size: .
j_call: TRBJ2-3
v_call: TRBV2
d_call: .
cdr3_nt: TGTGCCAGCAGTGAACCCCAATCAGATACGCAGTATTTT
cdr3_aa: CASSEPQSDTQYF

clone_size: once
j_call: TRBJ2-6
v_call: TRBV18
d_call: .
cdr3_nt: TGTGCCAGCTCACTGGGAGAGGGGGCCAACGTCCTGACTTTC
cdr3_aa: CASSLGEGANVLTF

clone_size: .
j_call: TRBJ1-2
v_call: TRBV2
d_call: .
cdr3_nt: TGTGCCAGCGGACAGCCCGGCCTCGGAAGCTATGGCTACACCTTC
cdr3_aa: CASGQPGLGSYGYTF

clone_size: .
j_call: TRBJ2-5
v_call: TRBV7-8
d_call: .
cdr3_nt: TGTGCCAGCAGCTTAGGTAGCACGGGGTCGAGAGAGACCCAGTACTTC
cdr3_aa: CASSLGSTGSRETQYF

clone_size: .
j_call: TRBJ1-1
v_call: TRBV28
d_call: TRBD1
cdr3_nt: TGTGCCAGCAGTTCCAGGGGGGTTATGAACACTGAAGCTTTCTTT
cdr3_aa: CASSSRGVMNTEAFF

clone_size: .
j_call: TRBJ2-7
v_call: TRBV27
d_call: TRBD1
cdr3_nt: TGTGCCAGCACGGGACAGGGGCCCTACGAGCAGTACTTC
cdr3_aa: CASTGQGPYEQYF

clone_size: .
j_call: TRBJ1-3
v_call: TRBV28
d_call: .
cdr3_nt: TGTGCCAGCAGTGTACCCGCCCGGAGCACCATATATTTT
cdr3_aa: CASSVPARSTIYF

clone_size: .
j_call: TRBJ2-7
v_call: TRBV5-1
d_call: .
cdr3_nt: TGCGCCAGCAGCTCCGGACAGCCCTACGAGCAGTACTTC
cdr3_aa: CASSSGQPYEQYF

clone_size: .
j_call: TRBJ2-5
v_call: TRBV28
d_call: TRBD1
cdr3_nt: TGTGCCAGCAGTAGCGGGACAGGGAGTTGGTCCCAGTACTTC
cdr3_aa: CASSSGTGSWSQYF

clone_size: .
j_call: TRBJ2-7
v_call: TRBV4-1
d_call: TRBD2
cdr3_nt: TGCGCCAGCAGCCAAGAGATTAGGAGCGGGAGCTACCACGAGCAGTACTTC
cdr3_aa: CASSQEIRSGSYHEQYF

clone_size: .
j_call: TRBJ1-5
v_call: TRBV7-8
d_call: .
cdr3_nt: TGTGCCAGCAGCCTAGGATGGAGAGCGGTCAATCAGCCCCAGCATTTT
cdr3_aa: CASSLGWRAVNQPQHF

clone_size: .
j_call: TRBJ1-4
v_call: TRBV18
d_call: TRBD1
cdr3_nt: TGTGCCAGCTCACCAGGAAGGGGGCCCTCACCTAATGAAAAACTGTTTTTT
cdr3_aa: CASSPGRGPSPNEKLFF

clone_size: .
j_call: TRBJ2-5
v_call: TRBV7-9
d_call: TRBD2
cdr3_nt: TGTGCCAGCAGCTTAGGACTAGCGGAGACGGAGACCCAGTACTTC
cdr3_aa: CASSLGLAETETQYF

clone_size: .
j_call: TRBJ2-1
v_call: TRBV19
d_call: TRBD2
cdr3_nt: TGTGCCAGCAAGGGACTAGCGGAGAATGAGCAGTTCTTC
cdr3_aa: CASKGLAENEQFF

clone_size: .
j_call: TRBJ2-1
v_call: TRBV7-9
d_call: TRBD2
cdr3_nt: TGTGCCAGCAGCTCCCCGGGAGGCTCCTACAATGAGCAGTTCTTC
cdr3_aa: CASSSPGGSYNEQFF

clone_size: .
j_call: TRBJ1-5
v_call: TRBV27
d_call: .
cdr3_nt: TGTGCCAGCAGTAGATCGGGTTCGAGGAGCAATCAGCCCCAGCATTTT
cdr3_aa: CASSRSGSRSNQPQHF

clone_size: few
j_call: TRBJ2-1
v_call: TRBV30
d_call: .
cdr3_nt: TGTGCCTGGATTACTCCCCCCGGGACTTCTGAGCAGTTCTTC
cdr3_aa: CAWITPPGTSEQFF

clone_size: .
j_call: TRBJ2-6
v_call: TRBV3-1/TRBV3-2
d_call: .
cdr3_nt: TGTGCCAGCAGCTCCCCCGGGAGTTCCTCCTTTGGGGCCAACGTCCTGACTTTC
cdr3_aa: CASSSPGSSSFGANVLTF

clone_size: few
j_call: TRBJ1-4
v_call: TRBV7-2
d_call: .
cdr3_nt: TGTGCCAGCAGCTTAGCCCGGAATGAAAAACTGTTTTTT
cdr3_aa: CASSLARNEKLFF

clone_size: .
j_call: TRBJ2-1
v_call: TRBV7-6
d_call: TRBD2
cdr3_nt: TGTGCCAGCAGCTTAAGTACTAGCGGGAGCGATGAGCAGTTCTTC
cdr3_aa: CASSLSTSGSDEQFF

clone_size: .
j_call: TRBJ2-5
v_call: TRBV18
d_call: .
cdr3_nt: TGTGCCAGCTCACCGTCCAGGCGGGCCCAAGAGACCCAGTACTTC
cdr3_aa: CASSPSRRAQETQYF

clone_size: .
j_call: TRBJ1-6
v_call: TRBV4-2
d_call: .
cdr3_nt: TGTGCCACTTCCCAGGGGTTGGATAATTCACCCCTCCACTTT
cdr3_aa: CATSQGLDNSPLHF

clone_size: .
j_call: TRBJ2-5
v_call: TRBV28
d_call: TRBD2
cdr3_nt: TGTGCCAGCAGTACACTAGCGGGAGGTTCTGAGACCCAGTACTTC
cdr3_aa: CASSTLAGGSETQYF

clone_size: .
j_call: TRBJ1-2
v_call: TRBV9
d_call: .
cdr3_nt: TGTGCCAGCAGCGTAGGTAGAGTCAACTATGGCTACACCTTC
cdr3_aa: CASSVGRVNYGYTF

clone_size: once
j_call: TRBJ2-3
v_call: TRBV7-2
d_call: .
cdr3_nt: TGTGCCAGCAGCATGACGAGGCCGGATACGCAGTATTTT
cdr3_aa: CASSMTRPDTQYF